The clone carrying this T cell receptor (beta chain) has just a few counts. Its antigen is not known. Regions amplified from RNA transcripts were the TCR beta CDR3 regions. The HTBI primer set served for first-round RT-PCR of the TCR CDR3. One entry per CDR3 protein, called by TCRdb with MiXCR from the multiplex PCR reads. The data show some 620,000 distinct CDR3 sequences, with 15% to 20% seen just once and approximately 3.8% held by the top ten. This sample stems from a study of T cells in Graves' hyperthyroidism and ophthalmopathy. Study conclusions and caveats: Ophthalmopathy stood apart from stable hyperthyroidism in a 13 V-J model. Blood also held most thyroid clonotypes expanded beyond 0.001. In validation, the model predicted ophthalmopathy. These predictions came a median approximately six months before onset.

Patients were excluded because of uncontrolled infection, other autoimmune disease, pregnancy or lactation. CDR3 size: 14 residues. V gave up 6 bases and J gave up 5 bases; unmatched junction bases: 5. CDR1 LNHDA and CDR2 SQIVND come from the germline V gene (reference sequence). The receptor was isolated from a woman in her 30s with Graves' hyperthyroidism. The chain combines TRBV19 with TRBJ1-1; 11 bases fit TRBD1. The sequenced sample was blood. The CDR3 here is CASRRDRGSTEAFF. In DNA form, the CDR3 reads TGTGCCAGTAGGCGGGACAGGGGGTCAACTGAAGCTTTCTTT.